This T cell receptor (beta chain) was obtained from a study of T cells in Graves' hyperthyroidism and ophthalmopathy. Per the germline V gene, CDR1 is SGHRS and CDR2 is YFSETQ. The CDR3 totals 18 residues. J was trimmed by 5 bases and V by 3 bases; bases with no gene match: 18. RNA transcripts were the template for amplifying TCR beta CDR3 regions. When the TCR CDR3 underwent first-round RT-PCR, the HTBI primer set was used. TCRdb reprocessed the multiplex PCR reads with MiXCR, giving one entry per CDR3 protein. This sample has fewer than 700,000 distinct CDR3 sequences, with 15% to 20% found just once.

The receptor's source is a woman under 40 with Graves' hyperthyroidism. Sequencing was done on a sample of blood. The chain employs TRBV5-1 and TRBJ2-5; 8 bases align to TRBD1. The CDR3 is CASSWRPPGQGLGETQYF. The CDR3 DNA follows: TGCGCCAGCAGCTGGCGTCCCCCCGGACAGGGCTTGGGGGAGACCCAGTACTTC.